Detailed here is one TCR beta chain. This sample was included in a study of cytomegalovirus exposure and HLA in healthy donors. These donors, healthy bone marrow donors, were studied. Vbeta (60) and Jbeta (13) primers were used in the PCR. As originally analysed: Per a later analysis, the number of unique TCR beta chains was around 79 million, of which roughly 11 million were shared. Sequencing was performed with immunoSEQ multiplex PCR; in TCRdb, only in-frame clones are kept and a portion is missing. That table gives V, J and clone size, and the DNA gave D and trimming. The data hold under 150,000 clones, with 75% to 85% observed a single time. The specimen sequenced was PBMCs. This TCR was recovered from a man between 50 and 59 years old in good health and CMV-seronegative.

In DNA, the CDR3 is TGCGCCAGCAGCCACGTCCAGGGCCTCGGGGAGCAGTTCTTC. As protein: CASSHVQGLGEQFF. The rearrangement links TRBV4-1 to TRBJ2-1; D perhaps matches TRBD1 (5 bases). From germline, CDR1 is MGHRA and CDR2 YSYEKL. The CDR3 runs to 14 residues. Trimming shortened V by 3 bases and J by 10 bases, and 16 bases separated the two germline ends.